This TCR beta chain was profiled in a study of T cell repertoires in cytomegalovirus infection. TCRdb processed the reads anew with MiXCR; each CDR3 protein has one entry. This table has about 740,000 distinct CDR3 sequences, approximately 34% appearing once. The CDR3 is 15 residues long. V shed 5 bases, J shed 8 bases, and the junction held 10 bases outside the gene matches. The germline gives CDR1 SGHTA, CDR2 FQGNSA. This clonotype was seen more than once but under ten times. Source material: PBMCs. The chain employs TRBV7-2 and TRBJ1-4, with 8 bases aligning to TRBD1. This sequence originates from a human donor in good health (CMV status not recorded). Some clones in this sample may be carry-over from other donors' samples. CDR3 in amino acids: CASSRDRGPREKLFF. The CDR3 bases are TGTGCCAGCAGCCGTGACAGGGGCCCGAGAGAAAAACTGTTTTTT. Combining the CDR3 with reference TRBV7-2 and TRBJ1-4 gives the whole variable domain GAGVSQSPSNKVTEKGKDVELRCDPISGHTALYWYRQSLGQGLEFLIYFQGNSAPDKSGLPSDRFSAERTGGSVSTLTIQRTQQEDSAVYLCASSRDRGPREKLFFGSGTQLSVL.